The 21 T cell receptor beta chains listed next were all sequenced from one sample in a study of cytomegalovirus exposure and HLA in healthy donors. Use of 60 Vbeta and 13 Jbeta primers characterized the PCR. Produced via immunoSEQ multiplex PCR; TCRdb's table is partial and in-frame only. Of more than 95,000 clones in the sample, roughly 83% were seen once. Sequencing was done on a sample of PBMCs. These TCRs come from a man younger than 35 in good health and CMV-seropositive.

This clone was found once. This chain links TRBV6-4 with TRBJ1-2, with D possibly being TRBD1 (5 bases). The CDR3 contains 16 residues. The V end was cut by 0 bases, the J end by 8 bases, with 19 bases between. Looked up from germline, CDR1 is MRHNA and CDR2 is SNTAGT. The CDR3 sequence: CASSDSIGGSLEGYTF. CDR3 sequence (DNA): TGTGCCAGCAGTGACTCGATCGGGGGATCTCTGGAGGGCTACACCTTC.

This rearrangement joins TRBV13 to TRBJ2-3, with 14 bases matching TRBD2. The CDR3 is 16 amino acids. Germline CDR1 reads PRHDT; CDR2 reads FYEKMQ (reference sequence). With 4 bases clipped from V and 11 bases from J, the junction kept 11 bases outside the gene matches. The CDR3 DNA reads as TGTGCCAGCAGCTCTCCAGGGACTAGCGGGGGCCGAGAGCAGTATTTT. Amino acids: CASSSPGTSGGREQYF.

The chain is built from TRBV2 and TRBJ2-1; D might be TRBD2 (6 bases). CDR3 size: 15 residues. The V end lost 0 bases, the J end lost 2 bases, and 8 bases lay between the germline ends. The germline CDR1 and CDR2 sequences are SNHLY and FYNNEI. The CDR3 DNA is TGTGCCAGCAGTGAAGCTAGCGGTCCCTACAATGAGCAGTTCTTC. Residues: CASSEASGPYNEQFF.

Only one count was recorded for this clone. The rearrangement joins TRBV6-5 to TRBJ1-1; 7 nucleotides align to TRBD1. Germline V gene data show CDR1 as MNHEY and CDR2 as SVGAGI. The CDR3 is 15 residues long. V shed 3 bases, J shed 1 base, and the junction held 5 bases outside the gene matches. The CDR3 spells CASSYSGTANTEAFF. As DNA, the CDR3 is TGTGCCAGCAGTTATAGCGGGACAGCGAACACTGAAGCTTTCTTT.

Only a few counts were recorded for this clone. CDR3 bases: TGCGCCAGCAGCCAGGGGCGAGGACAGGGCAGTTCTGAAGCTTTCTTT. Translated, it gives CASSQGRGQGSSEAFF. The V and J genes are TRBV4-1 and TRBJ1-1, with 8 bases lining up with TRBD1. J was trimmed by 6 bases and V by 3 bases; bases with no gene match: 12. CDR1 and CDR2 (germline): MGHRA, YSYEKL. This CDR3 has 16 amino acids.

The rearrangement uses TRBV19 and TRBJ1-2; D gene unclear. Germline V gene lookup returns CDR1 LNHDA and CDR2 SQIVND (reference sequence). The V end lost 0 bases, the J end lost 3 bases, and 14 bases lay between the germline ends. CDR3 length: 16 residues. In DNA, the CDR3 is TGTGCCAGTAGTATAGATCTGGCAGCGTATTACTATGGCTACACCTTC. This encodes CASSIDLAAYYYGYTF.

The CDR3 reads CASSPRDRAEVAFF. The CDR3 coding sequence is TGTGCCAGCAGTCCACGCGACAGGGCCGAGGTGGCTTTCTTT. The V gene is TRBV6-6, the J gene TRBJ1-1; 7 nucleotides align to TRBD1. Germline CDR1 is MNHNY and CDR2 is SVGAGI (reference sequence). The CDR3 contains 14 residues. Germline trimming cut 5 bases from V and 11 bases from J; bases unmatched to any gene: 14.

The gene calls are TRBV27 and TRBJ2-7; 8 bases map to TRBD1. The J segment lost 6 bases and the V segment lost 6 bases, leaving 7 bases of the junction unmatched. The germline gives CDR1 MNHEY, CDR2 SMNVEV (reference sequence). The CDR3 contains 13 residues. The CDR3 spells CASSQGQGLEQYF. The CDR3 nucleotides read TGTGCCAGCAGCCAAGGACAGGGCCTCGAGCAGTACTTC.

The chain links TRBV28 to TRBJ1-4; 7 nucleotides align to TRBD1. V lost 9 bases to trimming and J lost 5 bases; unmatched junction nucleotides: 9. The germline V gene has CDR1 MDHEN and CDR2 SYDVKM. This CDR3 spans 14 amino acids. The CDR3 reads CASSKDRRNEKLFF. The CDR3 coding sequence is TGTGCCAGTTCCAAGGACAGGAGAAATGAAAAACTGTTTTTT. The full variable domain, with the rest looked up from reference TRBV28 and TRBJ1-4, is DVKVTQSSRYLVKRTGEKVFLECVQDMDHENMFWYRQDPGLGLRLIYFSYDVKMKEKGDIPEGYSVSREKKERFSLILESASTNQTSMYLCASSKDRRNEKLFFGSGTQLSVL.

The V call is TRBV28, the J call TRBJ1-2, with TRBD1 matching 10 bases. V lost 3 bases and J lost 4; bases outside the gene matches: 14. From germline, CDR1 is MDHEN and CDR2 SYDVKM. CDR3 length: 18 amino acids. In nucleotides, the CDR3 is TGTGCCAGCAGTTTCTGGATGACAGGGGGCGCGTATACCTATGGCTACACCTTC. It codes for CASSFWMTGGAYTYGYTF.

This chain joins TRBV6-6 and TRBJ1-3, with 8 bases fitting TRBD1. Trimming at V came to 6 bases and at J to 1 base, leaving 8 bases not matched to a gene. Looked up from germline, CDR1 is MNHNY and CDR2 is SVGAGI (reference sequence). The CDR3 extends over 16 amino acids. The CDR3 reads CASRGQGRSSGNTIYF. The CDR3 DNA reads as TGTGCCAGCAGAGGACAGGGTCGGTCTTCTGGAAACACCATATATTTT.

The rearrangement joins TRBV10-2 to TRBJ2-1; 14 bases line up with TRBD2. The CDR3 totals 17 residues. Germline V gene sequence: CDR1 WSHSY, CDR2 SAAADI. V lost 6 bases, J lost 2 bases, and 6 bases stayed unmatched. CDR3 loop: CASSPGLAGGPYNEQFF. For the CDR3, the DNA is TGCGCCAGCAGCCCAGGACTAGCGGGGGGTCCCTACAATGAGCAGTTCTTC.

J is TRBJ2-5 and V is TRBV7-9; tentatively, D is TRBD1 (6 bases). The J call is uncertain, as TRBJ2-7 better fits the DNA end. Per germline, CDR1 SEHNR and CDR2 FQNEAQ (reference sequence). The length of the CDR3 is 14 residues. The CDR3 bases are TGTGCCAGCAGCTTAGCAGGGGGAACCGGCGAGCAGTACTTC. It encodes CASSLAGGTGEQYF.

The chain joins TRBV10-3 to TRBJ1-3; D not resolved. The CDR3 is 18 amino acids. Germline values: CDR1 ENHRY, CDR2 SYGVKD. V lost 0 bases and J lost 0, with 15 bases in between. CDR3 loop: CAISESLMRDSSGNTIYF. For the CDR3, the DNA is TGTGCCATCAGTGAGTCCTTGATGCGAGATAGCTCTGGAAACACCATATATTTT.

CDR3 coding DNA: TGTGCCAGCAGCCCCTACAGGGAGGGGGAGCAGTACTTC. Translation: CASSPYREGEQYF. The chain is built from TRBV5-8 and TRBJ2-7; TRBD2 is a possible D gene (7 bases). V lost 4 bases, J lost 7 bases, and 15 bases lay in between. Germline values: CDR1 SGHTS, CDR2 YDEGEE. The CDR3 runs 13 residues.

The chain employs TRBV30 and TRBJ1-4; 7 bases line up with TRBD1. In germline, CDR1 is GTSNPN, CDR2 SVGIG (reference sequence). This CDR3 comprises 14 residues. Losses at the gene ends were 2 bases for V and 8 bases for J; bases not matched to a gene: 8. CDR3 sequence (DNA): TGTGCCTGGAGTCAGACAGGGAGGTACGAAAAACTGTTTTTT. It codes for CAWSQTGRYEKLFF.

The chain links TRBV11-2 to TRBJ2-7; D perhaps matches TRBD2 (5 bases). The CDR3 loop spans 16 amino acids. Trimming pared 2 bases from V and 3 bases from J, leaving 17 bases between. Germline V gene sequence: CDR1 SGHAT, CDR2 FQNNGV. The CDR3, as DNA: TGTGCCAGCAGCTTATGGGGTAGAGGGCCGAACTACGAGCAGTACTTC. As protein: CASSLWGRGPNYEQYF.

The chain combines TRBV27 with TRBJ2-3; TRBD1 agrees at 7 bases. CDR1 and CDR2 (germline): MNHEY, SMNVEV (reference sequence). The CDR3 runs 14 residues. V shed 6 bases, J shed 7 bases, and the junction held 10 bases outside the gene matches. In DNA form, the CDR3 reads TGTGCCAGCAGCGCGACAGGGTATAGAAATACGCAGTATTTT. This sequence encodes CASSATGYRNTQYF.

Note on this clone: In the same sample, other DNA sequences code for this CDR3. V is TRBV10-1 and J is TRBJ2-1; possibly TRBD1 for D (5 bases). There are 11 residues in the CDR3. The V and J ends lost 6 bases and 9 bases respectively, with 9 bases between them. Germline-derived CDR1 and CDR2 are WNHNN and SYGVQD (reference sequence). The CDR3 region is CASSQGGEQFF. As DNA, the CDR3 is TGCGCCAGCAGCCAGGGCGGTGAGCAGTTCTTC.

V and J are TRBV2 and TRBJ2-7, with D uncertain. V dropped 11 bases and J dropped 3 bases, with 20 bases sitting between them. There are 14 residues in the CDR3. Germline V gene lookup returns CDR1 SNHLY and CDR2 FYNNEI. The CDR3 loop reads CASNGFNKDYEQYF. The CDR3 nucleotides are TGTGCCTCCAACGGGTTTAATAAGGACTACGAGCAGTACTTC. The complete variable domain, with remaining parts taken from reference TRBV2 and TRBJ2-7, reads EPEVTQTPSHQVTQMGQEVILRCVPISNHLYFYWYRQILGQKVEFLVSFYNNEISEKSEIFDDQFSVERPDGSNFTLKIRSTKLEDSAMYFCASNGFNKDYEQYFGPGTRLTVT.

This chain connects TRBV25-1 to TRBJ1-4; D is unclear. The germline CDR1 and CDR2 sequences are MGHDK and SYGVNS. With 3 bases removed from V and 8 bases from J, the gap between germline ends came to 16 bases. CDR3 length equals 15 residues. The DNA of the CDR3 is TGTGCCAGCAGTGACCAGACCGACGGAGGAGAAAAACTGTTTTTT. Translating gives CASSDQTDGGEKLFF. The entire variable domain, with the rest obtained from reference TRBV25-1 and TRBJ1-4, is as follows: EADIYQTPRYLVIGTGKKITLECSQTMGHDKMYWYQQDPGMELHLIHYSYGVNSTEKGDLSSESTVSRIRTEHFPLTLESARPSHTSQYLCASSDQTDGGEKLFFGSGTQLSVL.